The TCR beta chain described here comes from a study of blood T cells in healthy people across ages. Trimming removed 1 base from V and 0 bases from J, with 11 bases in between. This CDR3 has 15 residues. Germline CDR1 DFQATT, CDR2 SNEGSKA (reference sequence). Then a second PCR, running roughly 7 to 11 cycles, was carried out with a sample-barcoded 5' primer and a J-beta primer mix. TCRdb re-called the 5' RACE reads with MiXCR, one entry per CDR3 protein. The repertoire holds 1.5 million to 2 million distinct CDR3 sequences, with 34% as singletons. The sequencing input was blood. The V call is TRBV20-1, the J call TRBJ2-3, with D possibly matching TRBD1 (6 bases). The receptor was isolated from a woman in her thirties in good health. The CDR3 sequence: CSARVLGQSTDTQYF. CDR3 nucleotides: TGCAGTGCTAGAGTACTAGGACAGAGCACAGATACGCAGTATTTT.